Following are 18 T cell receptor beta chains from one sample sequenced in a study of shared clonotypes between healthy human individuals. Clones were sequenced by immunoSEQ multiplex PCR, and TCRdb holds only the in-frame ones, with some missing. The profile shows hundreds of thousands of clones, under 80% of them singletons. What was sequenced was memory CD4+ T cells sorted from blood. Noted subset: CD45RA-negative fraction. The receptors were gathered from a woman in her 30s in good health.

The gene calls are TRBV15 and TRBJ2-1; 8 positions agree with TRBD2. Trimming took 0 bases from V and 6 from J; bases not matched to a gene: 10. Germline CDR1 is LNHNV and CDR2 is YYDKDF (reference sequence). The CDR3 loop spans 17 amino acids. The DNA for the CDR3 is TGTGCCACCAGCAGAGATAGACCGGGACTAGGAGGCAATGAGCAGTTCTTC. This codes for CATSRDRPGLGGNEQFF.

The rearrangement uses TRBV20-1 and TRBJ2-5; no reliable D call. The ends were cut back, 3 bases at V and 9 bases at J, with 11 bases in the middle. The germline CDR1 and CDR2 sequences are DFQATT and SNEGSKA (reference sequence). The CDR3 covers 11 residues. CDR3: CSARTAQPQYF. The CDR3 DNA follows: TGCAGTGCTAGGACTGCCCAGCCCCAGTACTTC.

The V and J genes are TRBV5-1 and TRBJ2-5; 8 nucleotides align to TRBD2. The CDR3 is made up of 15 amino acids. Germline V gives CDR1 SGHRS, CDR2 YFSETQ. J was trimmed by 5 bases and V by 2 bases; bases with no gene match: 8. The DNA of the CDR3 is TGCGCCAGCAGCTTAGAAGCGGGAGTTGCGGAGACCCAGTACTTC. As protein: CASSLEAGVAETQYF.

This sequence joins TRBV6-5 and TRBJ2-1; D is undetermined. Trimming took 2 bases from V and 10 from J, leaving 6 bases between them. Germline CDR1 reads MNHEY; CDR2 reads SVGAGI. The CDR3 consists of 11 residues. The CDR3 DNA reads as TGTGCCAGCAGTTACCGGCGAGAGCAGTTCTTC. The encoded protein is CASSYRREQFF.

The chain combines TRBV11-2 with TRBJ1-1; D might be TRBD1 (5 bases). This CDR3 has 13 amino acids. Germline V gene sequence: CDR1 SGHAT, CDR2 FQNNGV. V lost 7 bases and J 10 bases, leaving 19 bases between the germline ends. CDR3 residues: CASTSPQRRGAFF. The DNA of the CDR3 is TGTGCCAGCACCTCCCCCCAAAGAAGGGGAGCTTTCTTT.

The rearrangement joins TRBV18 to TRBJ1-5; the match to TRBD1 covers 7 bases. J lost 2 bases, V lost 5 bases, and 9 bases had no gene match. CDR1 KGHSH and CDR2 LQKENI come from the germline V gene. CDR3 length equals 16 residues. The CDR3 is CASSMGQGDGNQPQHF. As DNA, the CDR3 is TGTGCCAGCTCAATGGGGCAGGGGGACGGCAATCAGCCCCAGCATTTT.

This chain joins TRBV6-1 and TRBJ1-1; 7 positions match TRBD1. Germline V gene lookup returns CDR1 MNHNS and CDR2 SASEGT. V was pared by 8 bases and J by 10 bases, with 7 bases of the junction left unmatched. The CDR3 runs 11 residues. The CDR3 region is CASRNRGVAFF. CDR3 bases: TGTGCCAGCCGTAACAGGGGTGTAGCTTTCTTT.

The chain employs TRBV19 and TRBJ2-1; D gene ambiguous. The CDR3 loop spans 13 amino acids. V gave up 3 bases and J gave up 6 bases, with 9 bases separating them. CDR1 LNHDA and CDR2 SQIVND come from the germline V gene (reference sequence). As DNA, the CDR3 is TGTGCCAGTAGTATGACTTCTATCAATGAGCAGTTCTTC. The encoded protein is CASSMTSINEQFF.

This clone was seen ten or more times. The chain employs TRBV30 and TRBJ2-4, with a weak D call TRBD1 (6 bases). Per germline, CDR1 GTSNPN and CDR2 SVGIG (reference sequence). The CDR3 has 14 amino acids. Trimming cost V 0 bases and J 5 bases, with 11 bases left between them. The CDR3 spells CAWSVPGGQNIQYF. CDR3 nucleotide sequence: TGTGCCTGGAGTGTACCTGGGGGCCAAAACATTCAGTACTTC. The full variable domain, its missing parts supplied by reference TRBV30 and TRBJ2-4, is SQTIHQWPATLVQPVGSPLSLECTVEGTSNPNLYWYRQAAGRGLQLLFYSVGIGQISSEVPQNLSASRPQDRQFILSSKKLLLSDSGFYLCAWSVPGGQNIQYFGAGTRLSVL.

On this clone: Other DNA sequences of this sample code for an identical CDR3. V and J are TRBV11-2 and TRBJ1-1, with no clear D. The V gene lost 1 base and the J gene lost 7 bases, with 7 bases spanning the gap. Germline V lookup: CDR1 SGHAT, CDR2 FQNNGV. This CDR3 is built from 12 residues. The CDR3 DNA reads as TGTGCCAGCAGCTTAGCTGGGTTTGAAGCTTTCTTT. This sequence encodes CASSLAGFEAFF.

The chain couples TRBV4-1 to TRBJ2-5; TRBD1 matches 9 bases. J gave up 5 bases and V 2 bases, and 6 bases lay outside the gene matches. The CDR3 length is 15 residues. Germline V CDR1 and CDR2: MGHRA, YSYEKL. In DNA form, the CDR3 reads TGCGCCAGCAGCCAAATTGGACAGGGGTTGGAGACCCAGTACTTC. It is translated as CASSQIGQGLETQYF.

This clone was seen many times. This chain uses TRBV5-4 with TRBJ1-1, with D unresolved. Germline CDR1 and CDR2: SGHNT and YYREEE (reference sequence). V was trimmed by 2 bases and J by 4 bases, leaving 12 bases between them. CDR3 length: 14 amino acids. The CDR3 here is CASSLTKGVTEAFF. Here the CDR3 DNA reads TGTGCCAGCAGCTTAACCAAGGGTGTCACTGAAGCTTTCTTT.

DNA of the CDR3: TGTGCCAGCAGTGTTCCCGGGAACGACCTCCAAGAGACCCAGTACTTC. It is translated as CASSVPGNDLQETQYF. The rearrangement links TRBV2 to TRBJ2-5, with D tentatively TRBD2 (5 bases). CDR1 is SNHLY and CDR2 is FYNNEI in the germline V gene. V was cut by 4 bases and J by 1 base, with 16 bases left in between. The CDR3 is 16 amino acids.

This chain connects TRBV28 to TRBJ2-5; 9 nucleotides agree with TRBD1. V lost 3 bases to trimming and J lost 5 bases; unmatched junction nucleotides: 4. Germline lookup yields CDR1 MDHEN and CDR2 SYDVKM. There are 14 residues in the CDR3. The CDR3 spells CASSFNRGPETQYF. The CDR3 bases are TGTGCCAGCAGTTTTAACAGGGGGCCGGAGACCCAGTACTTC.

The genes are TRBV5-1 and TRBJ1-5, with D perhaps TRBD1 (6 bases). There are 18 residues in the CDR3. V was trimmed by 4 bases and J by 1 base, leaving 21 bases between them. Germline assignment: CDR1 SGHRS and CDR2 YFSETQ. The CDR3 DNA reads as TGCGCCAGCAGCGAGCAGCCGTTACAAACAGGGAGCAATCAGCCCCAGCATTTT. As protein: CASSEQPLQTGSNQPQHF.

Only a few counts were recorded for this clone. V is TRBV5-1 and J is TRBJ2-3; possible D gene TRBD2, 5 bases. V was trimmed by 4 bases and J by 5 bases, leaving 11 bases between them. Per germline, CDR1 SGHRS and CDR2 YFSETQ. The CDR3 runs to 13 residues. CDR3 DNA: TGCGCCAGCAGCCTGGAGGTGGGAGATACGCAGTATTTT. Protein sequence: CASSLEVGDTQYF.

The genes are TRBV30 and TRBJ1-4; D call uncertain. The CDR3 contains 12 residues. The ends were cut back, 3 bases at V and 15 bases at J, with 17 bases in the middle. Germline-derived CDR1 and CDR2 are GTSNPN and SVGIG (reference sequence). The CDR3 DNA is TGTGCCTGGAGCACCCTACGGCCGGCGGTGTTTTTT. Translated: CAWSTLRPAVFF.

CDR3 region: CSALPENEKLFF. The CDR3 DNA sequence: TGCAGCGCTTTACCGGAAAATGAAAAACTGTTTTTT. This sequence joins TRBV29-1 and TRBJ1-4; no clear D gene. The CDR3 has 12 amino acids. V lost 7 bases and J lost 5, with 11 bases in between. Germline V gene lookup returns CDR1 SQVTM and CDR2 ANQGSEA.